This entry lists 13 T cell receptor beta chains sequenced from one sample in a study of T cell clones after liver transplantation. Libraries were prepared by immunoSEQ multiplex PCR; TCRdb keeps only in-frame clonotypes and omits some of them. The sample carries fewer than 50,000 clones, roughly 86% recorded once. Sequencing used CD4+ T cells from blood, obtained 24 months after liver transplant. These receptors were obtained from a human patient who received a liver transplant. Some T cells may originate from the graft donor.

The CDR3 reads CASSLKGLAKNIQYF. CDR3 DNA: TGCGCCAGCAGTTTAAAGGGACTAGCCAAAAACATTCAGTACTTC. This chain uses TRBV5-1 with TRBJ2-4; D might be TRBD2 (6 bases). Germline CDR1 SGHRS, CDR2 YFSETQ. This CDR3 comprises 15 residues. V gave up 5 bases and J gave up 0 bases, with 12 bases separating them.

This clone showed up just once. The rearrangement links TRBV5-1 to TRBJ2-1, with D unresolved. V lost 0 bases and J lost 4, with 5 bases in between. The length of the CDR3 is 13 residues. Per the germline V gene, CDR1 is SGHRS and CDR2 is YFSETQ. For the CDR3, the DNA is TGCGCCAGCAGCTTGGGGGTATACAATGAGCAGTTCTTC. This sequence encodes CASSLGVYNEQFF.

V usage is TRBV2 and J usage is TRBJ1-6, with D hard to call. Germline CDR1 reads SNHLY; CDR2 reads FYNNEI. Deletions cut 10 bases from V and 8 bases from J, with 21 bases between. This CDR3 region has 15 residues. The CDR3 sequence: CATSSSTPLDSPLHF. CDR3 sequence (DNA): TGTGCCACATCTTCTTCGACCCCACTAGATTCACCCCTCCACTTT.

The chain combines TRBV4-2 with TRBJ2-7; perhaps TRBD2 as D (7 bases). Germline values: CDR1 LGHNA, CDR2 YNFKEQ. This CDR3 comprises 14 residues. Trimming shortened V by 1 base and J by 2 bases, and 9 bases separated the two germline ends. This CDR3 is CASSQGGGPYEQYF. For the CDR3, the DNA is TGTGCCAGCAGCCAAGGGGGGGGGCCCTACGAGCAGTACTTC.

J is TRBJ2-5 and V is TRBV29-1; 8 bases align to TRBD1. Germline-derived CDR1 and CDR2 are SQVTM and ANQGSEA. V shed 3 bases, J shed 10 bases, and the junction held 7 bases outside the gene matches. The CDR3 is 12 residues long. CDR3 in DNA: TGCAGCGTTGAGGAAGCAGGGGGCGGCCAGTACTTC. It is translated as CSVEEAGGGQYF. Looking up the rest from reference TRBV29-1 and TRBJ2-5 gives the full variable domain: SAVISQKPSRDICQRGTSLTIQCQVDSQVTMMFWYRQQPGQSLTLIATANQGSEATYESGFVIDKFPISRPNLTFSTLTVSNMSPEDSSIYLCSVEEAGGGQYFGPGTRLLVL.

The gene calls are TRBV19 and TRBJ1-1; TRBD1 matches 8 bases. The V segment lost 8 bases and the J segment 4 bases; nucleotides outside the gene matches: 12. CDR1 is LNHDA and CDR2 is SQIVND in the germline V gene (reference sequence). The CDR3 is made up of 15 amino acids. The CDR3 protein is CASDRGARRGTEAFF. For the CDR3, the DNA is TGTGCCAGTGACAGGGGCGCAAGGAGAGGCACTGAAGCTTTCTTT.

V gene TRBV14 combines with J gene TRBJ1-6; D is ambiguous. Germline V gene data show CDR1 as SGHDN and CDR2 as FVKESK. This CDR3 contains 12 residues. With 2 bases removed from V and 14 bases from J, the gap between germline ends came to 10 bases. Here the CDR3 reads CASSQKLPTLHF. The CDR3 DNA sequence: TGTGCCAGCAGCCAAAAGCTTCCCACCCTCCACTTT. The full variable domain, in which reference TRBV14 and TRBJ1-6 provide the parts outside the CDR3, is EAGVTQFPSHSVIEKGQTVTLRCDPISGHDNLYWYRRVMGKEIKFLLHFVKESKQDESGMPNNRFLAERTGGTYSTLKVQPAELEDSGVYFCASSQKLPTLHFGNGTRLTVT.

V and J are TRBV7-2 and TRBJ1-4; D uncertain. CDR1 SGHTA and CDR2 FQGNSA come from the germline V gene. V gave up 1 base and J gave up 5 bases, with 17 bases separating them. The CDR3 extends over 17 amino acids. The CDR3 protein is CASSLGVAYRWNEKLFF. CDR3 sequence (DNA): TGTGCCAGCAGCTTAGGAGTGGCGTACAGATGGAATGAAAAACTGTTTTTT.

The chain is built from TRBV5-6 and TRBJ2-5, with 7 positions matching TRBD1. In germline, CDR1 is SGHDT, CDR2 YYEEEE. This CDR3 is 13 amino acids long. V was clipped by 7 bases and J by 2 bases; unmatched bases: 5. The CDR3 sequence: CASARDRQETQYF. In nucleotides, the CDR3 is TGTGCCAGCGCCCGGGACAGACAAGAGACCCAGTACTTC.

CDR3 amino acids: CASSSTGPGTQYF. CDR3 DNA sequence: TGTGCCAGCAGCTCTACAGGCCCGGGTACGCAGTATTTT. The chain has TRBV7-6 and TRBJ2-3; possible D gene TRBD1, 5 bases. Trimming pared 4 bases from V and 8 bases from J, leaving 13 bases between. The CDR3 covers 13 residues. Germline lookup yields CDR1 SGHVS and CDR2 FNYEAQ.

This chain joins TRBV27 and TRBJ2-2; a weak D match, TRBD1 (6 bases). Germline values: CDR1 MNHEY, CDR2 SMNVEV (reference sequence). The CDR3 spans 14 residues. The germline V and J ends were trimmed by 2 bases and 5 bases, with 9 bases remaining between them. The CDR3 DNA follows: TGTGCCAGCAGTTTACACGGACAGACCGGGGAGCTGTTTTTT. Translation gives CASSLHGQTGELFF.

The CDR3 protein is CASSPDRTRGNTIYF. CDR3 sequence (DNA): TGCGCCAGCAGCCCGGACAGGACTCGTGGAAACACCATATATTTT. The genes are TRBV5-1 and TRBJ1-3; TRBD1 agrees at 7 bases. Losses at the gene ends were 4 bases for V and 3 bases for J; bases not matched to a gene: 7. The CDR3 totals 15 residues. Germline V gives CDR1 SGHRS, CDR2 YFSETQ.

This clone occurred once. J is TRBJ1-5 and V is TRBV30; 9 bases map to TRBD1. Germline V CDR1 and CDR2: GTSNPN, SVGIG (reference sequence). Trimming at V came to 0 bases and at J to 8 bases, leaving 8 bases not matched to a gene. This CDR3 is 15 amino acids long. CDR3 protein: CAWSVTGGRGEPQHF. The CDR3 DNA sequence: TGTGCCTGGAGTGTAACAGGGGGCCGGGGGGAGCCCCAGCATTTT. Looking up the rest from reference TRBV30 and TRBJ1-5 gives the full variable domain: SQTIHQWPATLVQPVGSPLSLECTVEGTSNPNLYWYRQAAGRGLQLLFYSVGIGQISSEVPQNLSASRPQDRQFILSSKKLLLSDSGFYLCAWSVTGGRGEPQHFGDGTRLSIL.